This entry features one TCR beta chain sequence. This specimen belongs to a study of blood T cell repertoires in COVID-19. As for the study in general: Whether acute or convalescent, the COVID-19 samples came from the United States, Italy and Spain.

The V gene end was trimmed by 4 bases and the J gene end by 15 bases; junction bases not matched to a gene: 10. The CDR3 totals 14 residues. Looked up from germline, CDR1 is LGHNA and CDR2 is YNFKEQ. The assay was immunoSEQ multiplex PCR, and TCRdb's table has in-frame clones only and misses some. Altogether a few hundred thousand clones are present, approximately 90% being singletons, with the ten largest covering 2% to 2.5%. This sequence originates from a woman aged 50 to 60 who had recovered from COVID-19. The chain uses TRBV4-2 and TRBJ2-1; 12 nucleotides agree with TRBD2. Sample: peripheral blood. The CDR3 DNA is TGTGCCAGCAGCCCGACCCGACTAGCGGGAGAACTGTTCTTC. Its translation is CASSPTRLAGELFF.